This TCR beta chain is from a study of cytomegalovirus exposure and HLA in healthy donors. Study-level findings and limits: TRBV6-2, TRBV6-3 and other indistinguishable V segments were excluded. Differences between HLA loci emerged in a later analysis of TCR association rates, with DRB1 most and HLA-C fewest. According to an earlier analysis, most TCR beta V segments yielded productive rearrangements about 87% or about 30% of the time.

Everyone who donated was a healthy bone marrow donor. Use of 60 Vbeta and 13 Jbeta primers characterized the PCR. The method was immunoSEQ multiplex PCR; TCRdb's version includes in-frame clones alone and lacks a portion of them. The sample carries some 71,000 clones, 60% to 80% recorded once. There are 15 residues in the CDR3. Trimming pared 5 bases from V and 2 bases from J, leaving 13 bases between. The germline CDR1 and CDR2 sequences are MNHEY and SVGAGI. For this clone: Its antigen is undetermined.

The chain combines TRBV6-5 with TRBJ2-1; perhaps TRBD1 as D (5 bases). The receptor was isolated from a woman between 25 and 40 years old in good health and CMV-seropositive. Sequencing input: PBMCs. The CDR3 loop is CASSPFGRAYNEQFF. In DNA form, the CDR3 reads TGTGCCAGCAGTCCATTCGGCAGGGCCTACAATGAGCAGTTCTTC.